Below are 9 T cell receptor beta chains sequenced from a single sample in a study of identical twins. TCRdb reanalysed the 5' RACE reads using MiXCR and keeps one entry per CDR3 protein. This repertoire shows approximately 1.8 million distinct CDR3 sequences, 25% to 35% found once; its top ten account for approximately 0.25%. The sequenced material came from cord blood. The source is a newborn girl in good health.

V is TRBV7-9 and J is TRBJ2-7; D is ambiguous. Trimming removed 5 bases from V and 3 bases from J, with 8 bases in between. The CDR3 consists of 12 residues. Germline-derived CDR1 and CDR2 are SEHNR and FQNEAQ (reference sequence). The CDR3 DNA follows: TGTGCCAGCAGCCCCTTTAACTACGAGCAGTACTTC. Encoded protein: CASSPFNYEQYF.

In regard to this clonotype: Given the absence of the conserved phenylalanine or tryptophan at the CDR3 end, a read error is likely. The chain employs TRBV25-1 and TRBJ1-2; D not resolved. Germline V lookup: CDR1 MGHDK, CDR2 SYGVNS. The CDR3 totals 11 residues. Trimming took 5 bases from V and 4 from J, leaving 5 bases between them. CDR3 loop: CASSWLYGYTL. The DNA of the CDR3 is TGTGCCAGCAGTTGGCTCTATGGCTACACCTTA.

The CDR3 sequence is CASSLATIAPTGWVYEQYF. CDR3 DNA sequence: TGTGCCAGCAGTTTAGCGACTATTGCCCCGACAGGGTGGGTGTACGAGCAGTACTTC. The chain uses TRBV12-3 or TRBV12-4 and TRBJ2-7, with 7 bases matching TRBD1. This CDR3 is built from 19 residues. With 0 bases clipped from V and 4 bases from J, the junction kept 18 bases outside the gene matches.

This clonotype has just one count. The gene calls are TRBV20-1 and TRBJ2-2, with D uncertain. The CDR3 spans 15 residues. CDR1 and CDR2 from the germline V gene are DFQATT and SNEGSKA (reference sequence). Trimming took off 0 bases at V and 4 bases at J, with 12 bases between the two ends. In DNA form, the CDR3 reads TGCAGTGCTAGAGATCATGTTCTTCCCACCGGGGAGCTGTTTTTT. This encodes CSARDHVLPTGELFF.

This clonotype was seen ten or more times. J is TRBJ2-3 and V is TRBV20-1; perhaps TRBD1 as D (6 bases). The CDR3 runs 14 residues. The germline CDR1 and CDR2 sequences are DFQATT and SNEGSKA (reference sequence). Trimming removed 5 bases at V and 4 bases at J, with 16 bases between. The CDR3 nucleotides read TGCAGTGCTCAGGGGACCCCAGGGCCAGATACGCAGTATTTT. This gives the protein CSAQGTPGPDTQYF.

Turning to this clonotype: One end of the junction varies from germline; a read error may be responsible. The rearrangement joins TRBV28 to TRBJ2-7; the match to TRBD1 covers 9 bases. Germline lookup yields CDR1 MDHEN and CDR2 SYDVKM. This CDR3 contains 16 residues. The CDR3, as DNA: TGTGCCAGCAGTTTGTTTACGGGACAGGGCTCCTACGAGCAGTATTTC. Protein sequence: CASSLFTGQGSYEQYF.

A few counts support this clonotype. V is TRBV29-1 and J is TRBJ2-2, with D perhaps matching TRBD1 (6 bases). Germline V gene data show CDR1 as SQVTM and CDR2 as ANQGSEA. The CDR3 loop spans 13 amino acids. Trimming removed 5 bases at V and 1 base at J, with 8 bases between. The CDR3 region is CSVLGQNTGELFF. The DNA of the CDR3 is TGCAGCGTTTTGGGACAGAACACCGGGGAGCTGTTTTTT.

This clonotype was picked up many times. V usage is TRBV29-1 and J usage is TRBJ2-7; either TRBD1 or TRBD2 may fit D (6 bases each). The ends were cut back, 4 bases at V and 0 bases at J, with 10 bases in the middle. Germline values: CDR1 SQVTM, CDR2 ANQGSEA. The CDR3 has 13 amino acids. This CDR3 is CSVGGGLSYEQYF. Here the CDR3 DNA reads TGCAGCGTTGGAGGGGGGCTCTCCTACGAGCAGTACTTC.

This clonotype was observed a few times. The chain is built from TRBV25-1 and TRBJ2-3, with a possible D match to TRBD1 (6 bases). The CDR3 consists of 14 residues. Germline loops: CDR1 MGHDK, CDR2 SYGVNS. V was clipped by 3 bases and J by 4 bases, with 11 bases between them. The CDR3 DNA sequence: TGTGCCAGCAGTGATTTCAGGGGCGCAGATACGCAGTATTTT. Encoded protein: CASSDFRGADTQYF.